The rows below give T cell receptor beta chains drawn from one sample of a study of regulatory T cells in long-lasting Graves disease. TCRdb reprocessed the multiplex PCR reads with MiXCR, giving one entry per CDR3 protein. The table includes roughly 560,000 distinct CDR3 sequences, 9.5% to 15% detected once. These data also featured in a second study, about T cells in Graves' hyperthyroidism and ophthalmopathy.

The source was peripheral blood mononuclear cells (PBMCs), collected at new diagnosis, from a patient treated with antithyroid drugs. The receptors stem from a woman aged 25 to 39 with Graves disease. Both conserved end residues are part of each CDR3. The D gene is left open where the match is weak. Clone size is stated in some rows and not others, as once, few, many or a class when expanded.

TGTGCCAGCAGTTACTTCCCGGGGAGCGGGAGAGGTCGAGAGACCCAGTACTTC CASSYFPGSGRGRETQYF many TRBJ2-5 TRBV6-2/TRBV6-3 TRBD2
TGTGCCAGCAGTTACTCTAGGACTAGCCCCAATGAGCAGTTCTTC CASSYSRTSPNEQFF many TRBJ2-1 TRBV6-9 TRBD2
TGTGCCAGCAGCGGAGGGGGTGGCTACACCTTC CASSGGGGYTF many TRBJ1-2 TRBV7-9 -
TGTGCCAGCAGCTTAGAATCGGCCCCGGGAGGGCCCCAGCATTTT CASSLESAPGGPQHF - TRBJ1-5 TRBV7-8 -
TGTGCCAGCGTATACAGGGTATCCACTGAAGCTTTCTTT CASVYRVSTEAFF many TRBJ1-1 TRBV6-1 -
TGCAGTGCCACGACGGGAGGGCCCGACACAGATACGCAGTATTTT CSATTGGPDTDTQYF many TRBJ2-3 TRBV20-1 TRBD2
TGTGCCAGCTCACCAGACAGACCTCACTCTGGAAACACCATATATTTT CASSPDRPHSGNTIYF few TRBJ1-3 TRBV18 -
TGTGCCAGCAGTCCTTCCGGCGGCAGGACGTACGAGCAGTACTTC CASSPSGGRTYEQYF many TRBJ2-7 TRBV28 -
TGCAGCGTGGGGGCGAGGGCCGGGGAGCAGTACTTC CSVGARAGEQYF many TRBJ2-7 TRBV29-1 -
TGCAGCGTTGGACGGGGACAGGACAGCACAGATACGCAGTATTTT CSVGRGQDSTDTQYF few TRBJ2-3 TRBV29-1 TRBD1
TGTGCCAGCAGCCAACTCCAAGGCCTGACAGGGTTGAGCAATCAGCCCCAGCATTTT CASSQLQGLTGLSNQPQHF many TRBJ1-5 TRBV3-1 TRBD1
TGTGCCAGCTCACCACGATCCGGGCCTACTGAAGCTTTCTTT CASSPRSGPTEAFF many TRBJ1-1 TRBV18 -
TGTGCCAGCAGCCAAGAGCTAGTTGGTGATGAGCAGTTCTTC CASSQELVGDEQFF many TRBJ2-1 TRBV3-1 -
TGTGCCAGCAGCCAAATGGTATCAGGGGGCCATGGCTACACCTTC CASSQMVSGGHGYTF many TRBJ1-2 TRBV3-1 TRBD1
TGTGCCAGCAAAGGGTGGAAGTACGAGCAGTACTTC CASKGWKYEQYF - TRBJ2-7 TRBV14 -
TGTGCCAGCAGCCTCAGGGGGTACGAGCAGTACTTC CASSLRGYEQYF many TRBJ2-7 TRBV12-3/TRBV12-4 TRBD1
TGTGCCAGCAGCTTAAACGGAGTCACAGATACGCAGTATTTT CASSLNGVTDTQYF - TRBJ2-3 TRBV7-6 -
TGTGCCAGCAGCTCGTCCCCGACAGGGGATTACGAGCAGTACTTC CASSSSPTGDYEQYF many TRBJ2-7 TRBV11-2 TRBD1
TGTGCCAGCAGCCAAGTGACGTCAGGGGTGAACTATGGCTACACCTTC CASSQVTSGVNYGYTF many TRBJ1-2 TRBV3-1 -
TGTGCCAGCAGCTTAGCGGGGCCAGGGGGTGGCTACGAGCAGTACTTC CASSLAGPGGGYEQYF - TRBJ2-7 TRBV13 TRBD1
TGTGCCACCAGTGATTTCGGGCGGAGGAACACCGGGGAGCTGTTTTTT CATSDFGRRNTGELFF many TRBJ2-2 TRBV24-1 -
TGCAGTGCTAGACTAGCGGGAGGAACCAATGAGCAGTTCTTC CSARLAGGTNEQFF many TRBJ2-1 TRBV20-1 TRBD2
TGTGCCAGCAGCTTTATTCGCCCAGGACAGTTGGGTAAAGAGACCCAGTACTTC CASSFIRPGQLGKETQYF few TRBJ2-5 TRBV7-9 -
TGTGCCTGGGGTAAAACGGGGTTGAACACTGAAGCTTTCTTT CAWGKTGLNTEAFF many TRBJ1-1 TRBV30 -
TGTGCCAGCAGGGCCGGGACTAGCAGATCCTACGAGCAGTACTTC CASRAGTSRSYEQYF many TRBJ2-7 TRBV2 TRBD2
TGTGCCAGCAGCTTCGTCCCGGGGACAGCCTCGTCCTACGAGCAGTACTTC CASSFVPGTASSYEQYF many TRBJ2-7 TRBV7-9 TRBD1
TGTGCCAGCAGTTTCCCGCACGGGAACCAAGAGACCCAGTACTTC CASSFPHGNQETQYF - TRBJ2-5 TRBV12-3/TRBV12-4 -
TGCAGTGCTAGTAGAGGTCGGGATGAGCAGTTCTTC CSASRGRDEQFF many TRBJ2-1 TRBV20-1 -
TGTGCCAGCAGCCCCCGGGACAACTATGGCTACACCTTC CASSPRDNYGYTF many TRBJ1-2 TRBV18 -
TGTGCCAGTTGCGGGACAGGGAGTCTGCAGCCCCAGCATTTT CASCGTGSLQPQHF few TRBJ1-5 TRBV19 TRBD1
TGCGCCAGCAGCCAAGATCCGACAGGGAACACTGAAGCTTTCTTT CASSQDPTGNTEAFF - TRBJ1-1 TRBV4-3 -
TGTGCCAGCAGTGGAGCGGGAGTCGGGTACGAGCAGTACTTC CASSGAGVGYEQYF many TRBJ2-7 TRBV2 TRBD2
TGCAGCGTCGAACGGAGCCAAATATCCTATGGCTACACCTTC CSVERSQISYGYTF many TRBJ1-2 TRBV29-1 -
TGTGCCAGCAGCTTTCAGCCTAATAGCAATCAGCCCCAGCATTTT CASSFQPNSNQPQHF - TRBJ1-5 TRBV5-6 -
TGTGCCAGCGGGACCGGGACGAGCTACGAGCAGTACTTC CASGTGTSYEQYF many TRBJ2-7 TRBV2 -
TGTGCCAGCAGCTTCGGGGGCGGGACAGCCGGAAACACCATATATTTT CASSFGGGTAGNTIYF - TRBJ1-3 TRBV11-2 TRBD1
TGTGCCAGCAGTCCCTACTGGAGCTCTGGAAACACCATATATTTT CASSPYWSSGNTIYF - TRBJ1-3 TRBV12-3/TRBV12-4 -
TGTGCCACCCGAGACCGGGACAGGGCTTCCACCGGGGAGCTGTTTTTT CATRDRDRASTGELFF many TRBJ2-2 TRBV10-3 TRBD1
TGTGCCAGCAGCTTAGACCGCCAAGAGACCCAGTACTTC CASSLDRQETQYF many TRBJ2-5 TRBV11-3 -
TGCGCCAGCAAAGTTAGAAGCGGCGGCGTGGGCCAATCGTGGTTCTTC CASKVRSGGVGQSWFF many TRBJ2-1 TRBV5-1 -
TGCGCCAGCAGCCAGCGAGTACAAGATGGCTACACCTTC CASSQRVQDGYTF - TRBJ1-2 TRBV28 -